The rows below give T cell receptor beta chains drawn from one sample of a study of cytomegalovirus exposure and HLA in healthy donors. Assay used: immunoSEQ multiplex PCR; TCRdb lists only in-frame clones, some missing. Among roughly 190,000 clones listed, approximately 84% were seen once. Specimen: PBMCs. The receptors come from a female donor in good health and CMV-seronegative. The conserved cysteine and the conserved F or W are not part of the CDR3 here.

TRBV27	TRBJ1-2	ASSFTRGMDGYT
TRBV2	TRBJ2-5	ASSGQGTIETQY
TRBV28	TRBJ1-5	ASRPGGVNQPQH
TRBV5-5	TRBJ1-6	ASSSVEGASSSYNSPLH
TRBV5-4	TRBJ1-1	ASSSGWATEAF
TRBV18	TRBJ2-7	ASSYKGDEQY
TRBV5-1	TRBJ1-2	ASSLESSGGNGYT
TRBV7-2	TRBJ1-1	ASSLPVNTEAF
TRBV28	TRBJ1-3	ASSFPTRVSSGNTIY
TRBV5-6	TRBJ2-5	ASSLGVAGLAGAGETQY
TRBV5-1	TRBJ2-1	ASSSVPGQGLEQF
TRBV7-2	TRBJ1-5	ASSPESPGGRYQPQH
TRBV7-9	TRBJ2-7	ASSSSGSRHEQY
TRBV7-9	TRBJ1-1	ASSLMGPEAF
TRBV5-1	TRBJ2-1	ASREGQSSYNEQF
TRBV28	TRBJ2-2	ASSLWGDQSGAGPGELF
TRBV5-1	TRBJ2-5	ASAPGTSGSGQQETQY
TRBV27	TRBJ2-2	ASSLMPGVGTGELF
TRBV4-2	TRBJ2-7	ASSQDQGQGYEQY
TRBV7-7	TRBJ2-1	ASSRTSGGNNEQF
TRBV5-6	TRBJ2-3	ASLRTGVDTQY
TRBV9	TRBJ2-2	ASSSPPTTGELF
TRBV5-1	TRBJ2-5	ASSESRVQETQY
TRBV6-5	TRBJ2-1	ASKGIYNEQF